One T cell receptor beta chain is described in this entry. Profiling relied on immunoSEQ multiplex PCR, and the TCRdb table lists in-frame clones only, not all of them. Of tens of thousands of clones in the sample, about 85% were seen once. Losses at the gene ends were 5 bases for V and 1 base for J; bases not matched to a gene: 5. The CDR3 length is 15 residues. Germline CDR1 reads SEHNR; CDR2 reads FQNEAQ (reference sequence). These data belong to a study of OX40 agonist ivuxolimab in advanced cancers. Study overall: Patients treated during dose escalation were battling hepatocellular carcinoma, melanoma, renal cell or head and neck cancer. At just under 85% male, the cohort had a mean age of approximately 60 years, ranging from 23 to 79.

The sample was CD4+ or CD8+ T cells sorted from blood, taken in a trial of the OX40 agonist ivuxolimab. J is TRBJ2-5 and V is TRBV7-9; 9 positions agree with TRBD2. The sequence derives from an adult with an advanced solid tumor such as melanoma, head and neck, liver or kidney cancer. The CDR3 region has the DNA TGTGCCAGCAGCCACATTAGCGGGAGCCAAGAGACCCAGTACTTC. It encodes CASSHISGSQETQYF.